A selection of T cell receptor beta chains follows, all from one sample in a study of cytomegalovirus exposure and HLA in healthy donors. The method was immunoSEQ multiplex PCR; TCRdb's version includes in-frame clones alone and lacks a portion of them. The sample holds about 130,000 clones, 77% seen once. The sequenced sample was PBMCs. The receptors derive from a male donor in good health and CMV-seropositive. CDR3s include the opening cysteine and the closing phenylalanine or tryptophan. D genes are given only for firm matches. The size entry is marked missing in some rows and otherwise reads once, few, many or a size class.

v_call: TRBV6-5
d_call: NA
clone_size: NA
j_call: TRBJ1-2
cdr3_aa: CASSPSLIHGYTF
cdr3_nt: TGTGCCAGCAGCCCCAGTTTAATCCATGGCTACACCTTC

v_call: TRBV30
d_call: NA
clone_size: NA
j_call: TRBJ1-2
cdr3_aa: CAWSAGVRGYTF
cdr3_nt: TGTGCCTGGAGTGCAGGGGTCCGTGGCTACACCTTC

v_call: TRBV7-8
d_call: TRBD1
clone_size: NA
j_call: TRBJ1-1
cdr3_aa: CASSPPDREVTEAFF
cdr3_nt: TGTGCCAGCAGCCCGCCGGACAGGGAGGTGACTGAAGCTTTCTTT

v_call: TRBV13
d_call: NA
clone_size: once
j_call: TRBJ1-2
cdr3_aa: CASSLRSYGYTF
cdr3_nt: TGTGCCAGCAGCTTGAGGAGCTATGGCTACACCTTC

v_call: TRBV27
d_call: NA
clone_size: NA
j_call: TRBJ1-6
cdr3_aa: CASGRGDSPLHF
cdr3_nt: TGTGCCTCGGGCAGGGGAGATTCACCCCTCCACTTT

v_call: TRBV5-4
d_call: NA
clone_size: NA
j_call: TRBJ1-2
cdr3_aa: CASSLRSGLNYGYTF
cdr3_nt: TGTGCCAGCAGCTTGCGGTCAGGGCTTAACTATGGCTACACCTTC

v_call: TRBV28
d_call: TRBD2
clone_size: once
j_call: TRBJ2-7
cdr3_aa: CATRLAGALEQYF
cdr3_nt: TGTGCCACTAGACTAGCGGGAGCCCTCGAGCAGTACTTC

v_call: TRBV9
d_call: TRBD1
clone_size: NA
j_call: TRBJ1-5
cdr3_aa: CASSVGQGEWQPQHF
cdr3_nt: TGTGCCAGCAGCGTAGGACAGGGGGAGTGGCAGCCCCAGCATTTT

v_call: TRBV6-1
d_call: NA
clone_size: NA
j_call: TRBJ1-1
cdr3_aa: CASSELSLEAFF
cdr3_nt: TGTGCCAGCAGTGAACTGAGTCTTGAAGCTTTCTTT

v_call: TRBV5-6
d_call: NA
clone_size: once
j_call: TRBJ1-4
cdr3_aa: CASSLVGGSEKLFF
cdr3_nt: TGTGCCAGCAGCTTGGTTGGGGGCAGTGAAAAACTGTTTTTT

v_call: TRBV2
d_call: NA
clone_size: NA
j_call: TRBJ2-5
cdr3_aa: CASSEERGKGETQYF
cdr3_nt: TGTGCCAGCAGTGAAGAAAGGGGGAAAGGAGAGACCCAGTACTTC

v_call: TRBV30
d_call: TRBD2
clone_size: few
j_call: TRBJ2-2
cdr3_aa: CAWRVLAGDTGELFF
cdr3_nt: TGTGCCTGGAGGGTGCTAGCGGGGGACACCGGGGAGCTGTTTTTT

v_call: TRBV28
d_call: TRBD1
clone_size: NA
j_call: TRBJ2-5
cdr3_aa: CASSEYRDRIAYQETQYF
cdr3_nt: TGTGCCAGCAGTGAGTACCGGGACAGGATAGCGTACCAAGAGACCCAGTACTTC

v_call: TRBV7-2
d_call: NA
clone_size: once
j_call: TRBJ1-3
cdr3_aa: CASSLGSRLLSGNTIYF
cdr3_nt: TGTGCCAGCAGCTTAGGTTCCAGGCTGTTATCTGGAAACACCATATATTTT

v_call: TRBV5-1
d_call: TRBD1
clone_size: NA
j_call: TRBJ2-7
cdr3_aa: CASSLAGTAPYEQYF
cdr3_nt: TGCGCCAGCAGCTTGGCCGGGACAGCCCCCTACGAGCAGTACTTC

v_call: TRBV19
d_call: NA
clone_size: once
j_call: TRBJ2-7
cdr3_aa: CASSKQGPDEQYF
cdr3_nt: TGTGCCAGTAGTAAACAGGGTCCGGACGAGCAGTACTTC

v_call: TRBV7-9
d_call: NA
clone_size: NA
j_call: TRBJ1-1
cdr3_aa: CASSVDRNTEAFF
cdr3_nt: TGTGCCAGCAGCGTTGACAGGAACACTGAAGCTTTCTTT

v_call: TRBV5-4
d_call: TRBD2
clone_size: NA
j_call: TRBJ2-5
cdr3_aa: CASSSGTSGQETQYF
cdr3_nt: TGTGCCAGCAGCTCCGGGACTAGCGGGCAAGAGACCCAGTACTTC

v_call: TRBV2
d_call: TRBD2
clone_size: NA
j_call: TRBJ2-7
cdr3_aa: CASSASGRSSYEQYF
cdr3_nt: TGTGCCAGCAGTGCTAGCGGGAGGAGCTCCTACGAGCAGTACTTC

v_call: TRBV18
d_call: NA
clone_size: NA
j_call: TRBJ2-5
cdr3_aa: CASSRRGSQETQYF
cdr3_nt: TGTGCCAGCTCACGACGAGGGTCTCAAGAGACCCAGTACTTC

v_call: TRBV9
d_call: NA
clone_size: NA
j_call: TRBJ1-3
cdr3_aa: CASSVAPDSGNTIYF
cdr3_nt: TGTGCCAGCAGCGTAGCTCCAGACTCTGGAAACACCATATATTTT

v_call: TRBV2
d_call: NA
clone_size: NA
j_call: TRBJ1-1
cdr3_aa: CASKLSGSNTEAFF
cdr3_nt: TGTGCCAGCAAACTTTCAGGGTCGAACACTGAAGCTTTCTTT

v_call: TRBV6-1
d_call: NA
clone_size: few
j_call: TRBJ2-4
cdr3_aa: CASSEARGIQYF
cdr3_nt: TGTGCCAGCAGTGAAGCGCGGGGCATTCAGTACTTC

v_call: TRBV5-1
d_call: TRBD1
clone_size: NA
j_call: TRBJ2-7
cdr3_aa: CASSSRTGPYEQYF
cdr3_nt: TGCGCCAGCAGCTCTAGGACAGGGCCCTACGAGCAGTACTTC

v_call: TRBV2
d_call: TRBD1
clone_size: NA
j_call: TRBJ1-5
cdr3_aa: CASSRQGSNQPQHF
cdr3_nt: TGTGCCAGCAGCAGACAGGGGAGCAATCAGCCCCAGCATTTT

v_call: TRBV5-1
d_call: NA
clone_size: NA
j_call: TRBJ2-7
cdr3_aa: CASSRDIQTYEQYF
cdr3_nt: TGCGCCAGCAGCAGGGACATCCAAACCTACGAGCAGTACTTC

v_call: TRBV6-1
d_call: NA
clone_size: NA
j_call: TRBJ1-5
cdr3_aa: CASRTGAQPQHF
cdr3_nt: TGTGCCAGCAGGACGGGAGCTCAGCCCCAGCATTTT

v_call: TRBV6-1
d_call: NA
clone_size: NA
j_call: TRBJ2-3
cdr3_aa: CASSEDVREKPWTDTQYF
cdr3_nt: TGTGCCAGCAGTGAAGATGTCCGCGAGAAACCTTGGACAGATACGCAGTATTTT

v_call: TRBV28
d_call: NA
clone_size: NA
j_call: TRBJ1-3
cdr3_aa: CASSFQTGNTIYF
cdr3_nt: TGTGCCAGCAGTTTTCAGACTGGAAACACCATATATTTT

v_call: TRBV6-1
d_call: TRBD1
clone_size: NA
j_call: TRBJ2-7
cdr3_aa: CASRTGGASYEQYF
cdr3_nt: TGTGCCAGCAGGACAGGGGGCGCCTCCTACGAGCAGTACTTC

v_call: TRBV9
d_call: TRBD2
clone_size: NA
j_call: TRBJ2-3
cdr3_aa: CASSVGTSSYSSTDTQYF
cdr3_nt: TGTGCCAGCAGCGTAGGGACTAGCAGTTATTCTAGCACAGATACGCAGTATTTT

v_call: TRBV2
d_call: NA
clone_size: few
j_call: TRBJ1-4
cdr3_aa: CASTPTGRYNEKLFF
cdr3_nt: TGTGCCAGCACCCCTACTGGGAGGTATAATGAAAAACTGTTTTTT

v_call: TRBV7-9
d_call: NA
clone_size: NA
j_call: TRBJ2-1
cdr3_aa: CSSSLWPDSYYNEQFF
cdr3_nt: TGTTCCAGCAGCCTTTGGCCGGACTCATACTACAATGAGCAGTTCTTC

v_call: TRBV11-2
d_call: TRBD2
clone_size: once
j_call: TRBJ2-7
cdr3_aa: CASSLDRAGAATYEQYF
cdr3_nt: TGTGCCAGCAGCTTAGATAGGGCGGGAGCGGCTACCTACGAGCAGTACTTC

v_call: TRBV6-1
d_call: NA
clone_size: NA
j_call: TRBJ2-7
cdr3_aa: CASRLVQGNFYEQYF
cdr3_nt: TGTGCCAGCAGACTAGTGCAGGGGAACTTTTACGAGCAGTACTTC

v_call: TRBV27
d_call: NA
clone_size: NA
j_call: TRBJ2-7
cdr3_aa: CASSVGGSTYEQYF
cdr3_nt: TGTGCCAGCAGCGTTGGCGGATCGACCTACGAGCAGTACTTC